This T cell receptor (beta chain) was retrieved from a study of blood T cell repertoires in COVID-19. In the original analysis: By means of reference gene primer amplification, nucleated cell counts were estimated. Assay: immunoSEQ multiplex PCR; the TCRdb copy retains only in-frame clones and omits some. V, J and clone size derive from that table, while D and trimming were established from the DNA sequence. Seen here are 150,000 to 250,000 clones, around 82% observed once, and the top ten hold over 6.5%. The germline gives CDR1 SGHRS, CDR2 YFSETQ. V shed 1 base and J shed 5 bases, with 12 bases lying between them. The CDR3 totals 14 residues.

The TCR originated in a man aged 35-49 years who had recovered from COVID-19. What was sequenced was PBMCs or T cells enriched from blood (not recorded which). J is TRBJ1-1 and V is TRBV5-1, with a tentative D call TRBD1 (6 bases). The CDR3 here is CASSLSGAGTEAFF. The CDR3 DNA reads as TGCGCCAGCAGCTTGTCAGGGGCCGGAACTGAAGCTTTCTTT.